The rows below give T cell receptor beta chains drawn from one sample of a study of shared clonotypes between healthy human individuals. The repertoire was sequenced with immunoSEQ multiplex PCR; TCRdb's copy has only in-frame clones and lacks some. The sample shows some 1,400,000 clones, roughly 97% of them seen only once. Sequenced material: naive CD4+ T cells sorted from blood. These receptor sequences come from a man younger than 45 in good health. Each CDR3 is given with its conserved first and last residue. The order of the fields is clone size, V gene, D gene, J gene, CDR3 DNA, CDR3 protein. A D gene is named only where the DNA matches it firmly. The size of a clone is reported for some rows only, either as once, few or many, or as a class for expanded clones.

>-|TRBV7-6|-|TRBJ2-3
TGTGCCAGCAGCTCTTACCCGGGACGGAACACAGATACGCAGTATTTT
CASSSYPGRNTDTQYF
>once|TRBV5-1|TRBD1|TRBJ2-5
TGCGCCAGCAGCTTGGCCGGGAACAGGGGGCAAGAGACCCAGTACTTC
CASSLAGNRGQETQYF
>-|TRBV7-9|-|TRBJ2-7
TGTGCCAGCAGCTTAGTGGGAGGCTACGAGCAGTACTTC
CASSLVGGYEQYF
>-|TRBV1|-|TRBJ2-3
TGCACCAGCAGCCAAGATGGACTAGCGGGAGGGCATATTTCGGCTACGCAGTATTTT
CTSSQDGLAGGHISATQYF
>-|TRBV27|-|TRBJ2-2
TGTGCCAGCAGTAACGCGGAGTCGAACACCGGGGAGCTGTTTTTT
CASSNAESNTGELFF
>once|TRBV6-1|-|TRBJ2-7
TGTGCCAGCGAGCGACAGAAATCAATCTACGAGCAGTACTTC
CASERQKSIYEQYF
>once|TRBV25-1|TRBD2|TRBJ2-5
TGTGCCAGCAGCCCCGGACTAGCGGGAGTTTGGGGAGAGACCCAGTACTTC
CASSPGLAGVWGETQYF
>-|TRBV11-2|-|TRBJ1-2
TGTGCCAGCAGCTTAGGATTGCACCGACTGCTCGGCTACACCTTC
CASSLGLHRLLGYTF
>-|TRBV9|-|TRBJ2-1
TGTGCCAGCAGCGTACGTCCGACCGGAGGGGCGAGCTCCTACAATGAGCAGTTCTTC
CASSVRPTGGASSYNEQFF
>once|TRBV7-2|TRBD1|TRBJ1-2
TGTGCCAGCAGCGTTGACAGGGACAACTATGGCTACACCTTC
CASSVDRDNYGYTF
>-|TRBV19|-|TRBJ2-2
-
CASTSGQGNTGELFF
>-|TRBV25-1|-|TRBJ2-6
TGTGCCAGCAGTATACGCAGTACCCCTGGGGCCAACGTCCTGACTTTC
CASSIRSTPGANVLTF
>-|TRBV11-2|-|TRBJ2-7
TGTGCCAGCAGCTTAGAAACCGGGACATTTGGCGAGCAGTACTTC
CASSLETGTFGEQYF
>-|TRBV5-4|-|TRBJ2-5
TGTGCCAGCAGCTTTCTAATAGGGGTAGGAGAGACCCAGTACTTC
CASSFLIGVGETQYF
>-|TRBV5-4|-|TRBJ1-4
TGTGCCAGCAGCTTATCAGGAATTAATGAAAAACTGTTTTTT
CASSLSGINEKLFF
>-|TRBV6-1|TRBD1|TRBJ1-5
TGTGCCAGCAGTGACTACCCCGGGACAGTTAGCAATCAGCCCCAGCATTTT
CASSDYPGTVSNQPQHF
>-|TRBV25-1|-|TRBJ2-2
TGTGCCAGCAGTGAATTACAGGGTTCCGGGGAGCTGTTTTTT
CASSELQGSGELFF
>-|TRBV18|-|TRBJ1-5
TGTGCCAGCTCAAGTCTACAAGGGCCCAATCAGCCCCAGCATTTT
CASSSLQGPNQPQHF
>-|TRBV27|-|TRBJ1-4
TGTGCCAGCAGTTCGAGGGTGGGGGAAAAACTGTTTTTT
CASSSRVGEKLFF
>-|TRBV19|-|TRBJ2-7
TGTGCCAGTAGTATCCCCCCCGGCTACGAGCAGTACTTC
CASSIPPGYEQYF
>-|TRBV6-6|TRBD1|TRBJ1-3
TGTGCCAGCAAAAAACAGGGGTCGGGAAACACCATATATTTT
CASKKQGSGNTIYF
>-|TRBV27|-|TRBJ2-7
TGTGCCAGCAGACCCCCAGTTGGGCAGCCCCCTTACGGGCAGTACTTC
CASRPPVGQPPYGQYF
>-|TRBV15|TRBD2|TRBJ2-7
TGTGCCACCAGCAGAGGGGCGGGAGAACGATACGAGCAGTACTTC
CATSRGAGERYEQYF